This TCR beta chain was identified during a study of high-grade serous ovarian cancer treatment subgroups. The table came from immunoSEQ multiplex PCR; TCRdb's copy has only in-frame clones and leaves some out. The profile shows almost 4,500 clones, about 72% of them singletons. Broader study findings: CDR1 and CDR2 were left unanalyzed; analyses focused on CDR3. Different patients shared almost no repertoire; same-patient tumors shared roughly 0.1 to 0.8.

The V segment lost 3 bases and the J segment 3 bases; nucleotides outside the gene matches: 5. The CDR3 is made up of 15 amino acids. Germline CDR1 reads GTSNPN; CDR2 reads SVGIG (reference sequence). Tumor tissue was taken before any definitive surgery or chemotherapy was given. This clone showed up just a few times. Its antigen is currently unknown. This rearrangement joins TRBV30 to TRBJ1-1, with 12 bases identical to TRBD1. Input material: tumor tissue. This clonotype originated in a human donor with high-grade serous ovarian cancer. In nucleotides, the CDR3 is TGTGCCTGGAGGGGGGGGACAGGGGGCTACACTGAAGCTTTCTTT. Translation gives CAWRGGTGGYTEAFF.